One sample yielded the 21 T cell receptor beta chains listed below, sequenced in a study of blood T cells in healthy people across ages. A J-beta primer mix and a sample-barcoded 5' primer were used in a second PCR of about 7 to 11 cycles. TCRdb reprocessed the 5' RACE reads via MiXCR and lists one record per CDR3 protein. The sample has some 1.5 million distinct CDR3 sequences, roughly 27% seen once. The specimen sequenced was blood. These receptors originate from a woman aged 25 to 39 in good health.

This clonotype was seen a few times. The chain carries TRBV7-9 and TRBJ2-1; TRBD2 matches at 8 bases. This CDR3 has 16 amino acids. Germline V gives CDR1 SEHNR, CDR2 FQNEAQ (reference sequence). The junction had 11 bases not matched to a gene; V was cut back by 4 bases and J by 6 bases. CDR3 sequence reads: CASSYPGGGRRNEQFF. DNA of the CDR3: TGTGCCAGCAGCTACCCGGGCGGGGGGCGCCGCAATGAGCAGTTCTTC. The whole variable domain, remainder taken from reference TRBV7-9 and TRBJ2-1, is DTGVSQNPRHKITKRGQNVTFRCDPISEHNRLYWYRQTLGQGPEFLTYFQNEAQLEKSRLLSDRFSAERPKGSFSTLEIQRTEQGDSAMYLCASSYPGGGRRNEQFFGPGTRLTVL.

On this clonotype itself: A read error may be the cause here, since a much bigger clone is one base away. The chain combines TRBV7-2 with TRBJ2-7, with a tentative D call TRBD2 (5 bases). Per germline, CDR1 SGHTA and CDR2 FQGNSA. There are 14 residues in the CDR3. The CDR3 DNA reads TGTGCCAGCGGCTTACAACCCCTAGAGGGCGAGCAGTACTTC. This sequence encodes CASGLQPLEGEQYF.

V gene TRBV10-1 combines with J gene TRBJ2-1; 7 bases are a match to TRBD1. The DNA end is more similar to TRBJ2-7, so the J call may be wrong. This CDR3 is built from 14 residues. Germline V lookup: CDR1 WNHNN, CDR2 SYGVQD (reference sequence). The CDR3 coding sequence is TGCGCCAGCGTACAGGGGAACTCCTACAATGAGCAGTACTTC. Translated, it gives CASVQGNSYNEQYF.

This clonotype came up many times. This chain joins TRBV20-1 and TRBJ2-7; 13 bases are shared with TRBD2. V was clipped by 0 bases and J by 3 bases; unmatched bases: 2. The CDR3 length is 15 residues. Per germline, CDR1 DFQATT and CDR2 SNEGSKA (reference sequence). The DNA of the CDR3 is TGCAGTGCTAGAGACCGACTAGCGGGAGGCTACGAGCAGTACTTC. Translated: CSARDRLAGGYEQYF.

The sample holds a few counts of this clonotype. CDR3 nucleotides: TGTGCCAGCCAAAGGGGGACTAGCGGCTACAATGAGCAGTTCTTC. This translates into CASQRGTSGYNEQFF. The genes are TRBV5-5 and TRBJ2-1, with 11 bases matching TRBD2. This CDR3 has 15 amino acids. Germline CDR1 SGHKS, CDR2 YYEKEE (reference sequence). V shed 7 bases, J shed 3 bases, and the junction held 6 bases outside the gene matches.

The J gene is TRBJ1-5, the V gene TRBV7-8; a weak D match, TRBD1 (5 bases). Germline V CDR1 and CDR2: SGHVS, FQNEAQ. CDR3 length: 15 amino acids. The V end lost 4 bases, the J end lost 3 bases, and 13 bases lay between the germline ends. The CDR3, as DNA: TGTGCCAGCAGCTCGCCGGCAGGGAACAATCAGCCCCAGCATTTT. This gives the protein CASSSPAGNNQPQHF.

This clonotype has a handful of counts. This chain links TRBV24-1 with TRBJ2-3; D gene uncertain. The germline gives CDR1 KGHDR, CDR2 SFDVKD. This CDR3 contains 14 residues. Trimming cost V 11 bases and J 3 bases, with 17 bases left between them. CDR3 in amino acids: CARSQVVLTDTQYF. For the CDR3, the DNA is TGTGCCAGATCTCAGGTCGTTCTTACAGATACGCAGTATTTT.

This chain uses TRBV6-2 or TRBV6-3 with TRBJ2-1, with TRBD2 matching over 11 bases. The length of the CDR3 is 15 residues. V shed 2 bases, J shed 10 bases, and the junction held 7 bases outside the gene matches. Germline assignment: CDR1 MNHEY and CDR2 SVGEGT. CDR3 sequence: CASSYAGTSGREQFF. CDR3 DNA: TGTGCCAGCAGTTACGCCGGGACTAGCGGCAGAGAGCAGTTCTTC.

The chain joins TRBV11-1 to TRBJ1-1; D remains unclear. V dropped 4 bases and J dropped 2 bases, with 14 bases sitting between them. The CDR3 is 15 amino acids. Germline-derived CDR1 and CDR2 are SGHAT and FQDESV (reference sequence). The CDR3 protein is CASSSIRSGNTEAFF. CDR3 bases: TGTGCCAGCAGCTCCATAAGGTCCGGTAACACTGAAGCTTTCTTT.

The gene calls are TRBV6-5 and TRBJ2-1; the D gene is possibly TRBD1 (5 bases). The CDR3 is 13 residues long. V shed 0 bases and J shed 12 bases, with 12 bases lying between them. Germline V CDR1 and CDR2: MNHEY, SVGAGI. The DNA for the CDR3 is TGTGCCAGCAGTTACTCCACCGGTAGGGGGCAGTTCTTC. Protein sequence: CASSYSTGRGQFF.

The genes are TRBV20-1 and TRBJ2-3, with TRBD2 identical over 15 bases. Germline V gene sequence: CDR1 DFQATT, CDR2 SNEGSKA (reference sequence). V lost 3 bases and J lost 4; bases outside the gene matches: 5. CDR3 length equals 16 residues. The CDR3 protein is CSARGGLAGGADTQYF. The CDR3 DNA sequence: TGCAGTGCTAGGGGGGGACTAGCGGGGGGAGCAGATACGCAGTATTTT.

This clonotype was observed a few times. V gene TRBV15 combines with J gene TRBJ1-2, with a possible D match to TRBD1 (6 bases). With 0 bases removed from V and 6 bases from J, the gap between germline ends came to 17 bases. The CDR3 contains 16 residues. CDR1 and CDR2 (germline): LNHNV, YYDKDF (reference sequence). CDR3 sequence (DNA): TGTGCCACCAGCAGAGATCGGGGGGGAGGGGGAAATGGCTACACCTTC. As protein: CATSRDRGGGGNGYTF.

Turning to this clonotype: A much larger clone sits a single nucleotide away, making a read error possible. The CDR3 loop reads CSAERRGSYGYTF. The CDR3 DNA follows: TGCAGCGCTGAAAGGCGGGGCAGCTATGGCTACACCTTC. The chain carries TRBV29-1 and TRBJ1-2; tentatively, D is TRBD1 (5 bases). The CDR3 runs to 13 residues. CDR1 and CDR2 (germline): SQVTM, ANQGSEA.

This clonotype was seen repeatedly, ten times or more. The chain employs TRBV4-2 and TRBJ2-3; the D is unclear. CDR1 is LGHNA, CDR2 YNFKEQ, per germline. The V end was cut by 0 bases, the J end by 6 bases, with 13 bases between. The CDR3 is 15 residues long. CDR3 DNA sequence: TGTGCCAGCAGCCAAGATCAGGAATTTCCGGATACGCAGTATTTT. Amino acids: CASSQDQEFPDTQYF.

The chain is built from TRBV7-9 and TRBJ1-2, with 9 nucleotides matching TRBD1. Losses at the gene ends were 5 bases for V and 2 bases for J; bases not matched to a gene: 18. Germline-derived CDR1 and CDR2 are SEHNR and FQNEAQ (reference sequence). The CDR3 sequence is 19 residues long. The CDR3 DNA sequence: TGTGCCAGCAGCCGCACAGGAAACAGGGGGCGCATACTCAACTATGGCTACACCTTC. Residues: CASSRTGNRGRILNYGYTF.

This chain links TRBV29-1 with TRBJ2-7, with D unresolved. The V gene's germline CDR1 is SQVTM and CDR2 ANQGSEA. Trimming pared 7 bases from V and 3 bases from J, leaving 10 bases between. The CDR3 runs to 11 residues. The CDR3: CSGRLGYEQYF. For the CDR3, the DNA is TGCAGCGGGCGCTTGGGCTACGAGCAGTACTTC.

The chain is built from TRBV20-1 and TRBJ1-1, with TRBD1 identical over 8 bases. CDR3 length: 13 amino acids. Trimming cost V 4 bases and J 6 bases; bases outside gene matches: 7. Germline V gives CDR1 DFQATT, CDR2 SNEGSKA (reference sequence). For the CDR3, the DNA is TGCAGTGCTACCGGGACAGGTATTGCTGAAGCTTTCTTT. It is translated as CSATGTGIAEAFF.

CDR3 sequence (DNA): TGTGCCAGCAGCCTCCGGATTTTCAGCAATGAGCAGTTCTTC. Encoded protein: CASSLRIFSNEQFF. V and J are TRBV7-9 and TRBJ2-1; D gene ambiguous. Germline CDR1 SEHNR, CDR2 FQNEAQ (reference sequence). Trimming shortened V by 5 bases and J by 6 bases, and 14 bases separated the two germline ends. The CDR3 extends over 14 amino acids. Full variable domain (remainder filled in from reference TRBV7-9 and TRBJ2-1): DTGVSQNPRHKITKRGQNVTFRCDPISEHNRLYWYRQTLGQGPEFLTYFQNEAQLEKSRLLSDRFSAERPKGSFSTLEIQRTEQGDSAMYLCASSLRIFSNEQFFGPGTRLTVL.

This clonotype has more than one count but fewer than ten. The chain carries TRBV12-3 or TRBV12-4 and TRBJ1-2; perhaps TRBD1 as D (6 bases). The CDR3 consists of 15 residues. Trimming cost V 5 bases and J 5 bases, with 18 bases left between them. Here the CDR3 DNA reads TGTGCCAGCAGTCCTAGGGGGGGGGCGTTGTATGGCTACACCTTC. Residues: CASSPRGGALYGYTF.

The rearrangement links TRBV6-5 to TRBJ2-7, with no clear D. Germline CDR1 reads MNHEY; CDR2 reads SVGAGI. The CDR3 is 14 amino acids. V gave up 6 bases and J gave up 2 bases, with 14 bases separating them. The CDR3 sequence is CASSPTFRPYEQYF. DNA for the CDR3: TGTGCCAGCAGCCCCACATTCCGACCCTACGAGCAGTACTTC.

The V and J genes are TRBV21-1 and TRBJ1-1; the table's D call, TRBD1, has no DNA check behind it. TRBV21-1 is noted as a pseudogene. The CDR3 covers 12 residues. CDR3 bases: TGTGCCAGCAGCAATATCCGGGTGCGAGCTTTCTTT. This sequence encodes CASSNIRVRAFF.